The 30 T cell receptor beta chains listed next were all sequenced from one sample in a study of shared clonotypes between healthy human individuals. The assay was immunoSEQ multiplex PCR, and TCRdb's table has in-frame clones only and misses some. The repertoire holds about 1 million clones, with approximately 68% as singletons. Sequences were obtained from memory CD4+ T cells sorted from blood. Subset given: CD45RA-negative fraction. The receptors were gathered from a man aged 18 to 30 in good health.

The chain recombines TRBV5-1 with TRBJ2-3, with TRBD1 matching over 9 bases. This CDR3 spans 16 amino acids. Trimming at V came to 4 bases and at J to 2 bases, leaving 8 bases not matched to a gene. Looked up from germline, CDR1 is SGHRS and CDR2 is YFSETQ. DNA for the CDR3: TGCGCCAGCAGCCCGACGGGACAGGGCTACACAGATACGCAGTATTTT. Translation: CASSPTGQGYTDTQYF.

As to this clone: The identical CDR3 is also encoded by other nucleotide sequences in the sample. The chain's CDR3 is CAWSGLRETQYF. The DNA for the CDR3 is TGTGCCTGGAGTGGTCTGAGGGAGACCCAGTACTTC. The chain carries TRBV30 and TRBJ2-5, with D uncertain. In germline, CDR1 is GTSNPN, CDR2 SVGIG (reference sequence). V lost 1 base, J lost 5 bases, and 8 bases lay in between. The CDR3 has 12 amino acids.

This clone was counted many times. The chain recombines TRBV30 with TRBJ2-2; D remains ambiguous. The germline V gene has CDR1 GTSNPN and CDR2 SVGIG (reference sequence). The V end lost 4 bases, the J end lost 5 bases, and 17 bases lay between the germline ends. The CDR3 has 15 amino acids. CDR3 loop: CAWNRESLRTGELFF. CDR3 coding DNA: TGTGCCTGGAACAGAGAAAGCCTAAGGACCGGGGAGCTGTTTTTT.

This chain uses TRBV4-2 with TRBJ1-1; no clear D. The CDR3 length is 12 residues. Germline loops: CDR1 LGHNA, CDR2 YNFKEQ. Trimming cost V 1 base and J 5 bases, with 5 bases left between them. The CDR3 bases are TGTGCCAGCAGCCAAGTAAGTACTGAAGCTTTCTTT. Protein sequence: CASSQVSTEAFF.

The chain is built from TRBV6-6 and TRBJ2-6, with a weak D call TRBD1 (5 bases). This CDR3 comprises 16 residues. Germline CDR1 and CDR2: MNHNY and SVGAGI (reference sequence). Trimming removed 6 bases from V and 2 bases from J, with 14 bases in between. DNA of the CDR3: TGTGCCAGCAGGCTAACCAGGGTCACTGGGGCCAACGTCCTGACTTTC. Amino acids: CASRLTRVTGANVLTF.

This chain's CDR3 is CASSFAGGANEKLFF. CDR3 DNA sequence: TGTGCCAGCAGCTTTGCAGGGGGCGCGAATGAAAAACTGTTTTTT. The J gene is TRBJ1-4, the V gene TRBV7-2; TRBD1 aligns across 8 bases. The CDR3 sequence is 15 residues long. With 3 bases clipped from V and 5 bases from J, the junction kept 5 bases outside the gene matches. In germline, CDR1 is SGHTA, CDR2 FQGNSA.

The rearrangement links TRBV7-9 to TRBJ2-1, with 14 bases aligning to TRBD2. The CDR3 loop spans 18 amino acids. In germline, CDR1 is SEHNR, CDR2 FQNEAQ (reference sequence). Trimming took 2 bases from V and 6 from J; bases not matched to a gene: 9. CDR3 amino acids: CASSLSWTSGRPSNEQFF. In DNA form, the CDR3 reads TGTGCCAGCAGCTTATCATGGACTAGCGGGAGGCCCTCCAATGAGCAGTTCTTC.

This chain uses TRBV2 with TRBJ2-5; 12 positions agree with TRBD2. The CDR3 length is 15 residues. Germline V gene lookup returns CDR1 SNHLY and CDR2 FYNNEI. V dropped 6 bases and J dropped 4; count of bases not matched to a gene: 6. The CDR3 region is CASRKEGLAGETQYF. CDR3 nucleotide sequence: TGTGCCAGCAGAAAGGAGGGACTAGCGGGAGAGACCCAGTACTTC.

The gene calls are TRBV5-1 and TRBJ2-5, with 8 positions matching TRBD2. The CDR3 consists of 15 residues. V shed 3 bases, J shed 6 bases, and the junction held 10 bases outside the gene matches. Per germline, CDR1 SGHRS and CDR2 YFSETQ. The CDR3 loop reads CASSSNGGAGKTQYF. The CDR3 bases are TGCGCCAGCAGCTCAAACGGGGGGGCCGGGAAGACCCAGTACTTC.

The chain recombines TRBV6-1 with TRBJ1-2; TRBD1 aligns across 8 bases. Germline assignment: CDR1 MNHNS and CDR2 SASEGT. V shed 7 bases and J 6 bases; nucleotides not matched to a gene: 4. The CDR3 is made up of 12 amino acids. In DNA, the CDR3 is TGTGCCAGCACCTCAGGGGGCCATGGCTACACCTTC. Translation gives CASTSGGHGYTF.

J is TRBJ1-2 and V is TRBV7-2; TRBD1 is a possible D gene (6 bases). The CDR3 spans 17 residues. CDR1 is SGHTA, CDR2 FQGNSA, per germline. The V end lost 5 bases, the J end lost 1 base, and 20 bases lay between the germline ends. CDR3 DNA: TGTGCCAGCAGCGCCCAGTCGGGGACATTCCTTAACTATGGCTACACCTTC. The encoded protein is CASSAQSGTFLNYGYTF.

This chain uses TRBV10-2 with TRBJ2-2, with 9 bases that match TRBD1. Germline V gene data show CDR1 as WSHSY and CDR2 as SAAADI. Unmatched junction bases numbered 9, after V lost 8 bases and J lost 5 bases. This CDR3 spans 15 amino acids. The CDR3 nucleotides read TGCGCCAGCGGAAGACAGGGGGTAGATACCGGGGAGCTGTTTTTT. Its protein is CASGRQGVDTGELFF.

The rearrangement links TRBV19 to TRBJ2-3, with D perhaps TRBD1 or TRBD2 (5 bases each). V lost 6 bases and J lost 7, with 17 bases in between. Germline lookup yields CDR1 LNHDA and CDR2 SQIVND (reference sequence). This CDR3 has 14 residues. The CDR3, as DNA: TGTGCCAGTAGCCGGGACCGCTCGGGTAATACGCAGTATTTT. Translating gives CASSRDRSGNTQYF.

V is TRBV5-6 and J is TRBJ2-7; D is undetermined. Germline V gene data show CDR1 as SGHDT and CDR2 as YYEEEE. Trimming pared 3 bases from V and 5 bases from J, leaving 9 bases between. The CDR3 runs to 12 residues. The CDR3 sequence is CASSSLSHEQYF. CDR3 DNA: TGTGCCAGCAGCTCCCTTTCCCACGAGCAGTACTTC. Full variable domain (missing parts from reference TRBV5-6 and TRBJ2-7): DAGVTQSPTHLIKTRGQQVTLRCSPKSGHDTVSWYQQALGQGPQFIFQYYEEEERQRGNFPDRFSGHQFPNYSSELNVNALLLGDSALYLCASSSLSHEQYFGPGTRLTVT.

About this clone itself: One junction end does not reproduce the germline sequence, and a read error may be involved. The chain recombines TRBV7-7 with TRBJ2-7, with TRBD1 matching 8 bases. The CDR3 runs 15 residues. Germline loops: CDR1 SSHAT, CDR2 FNYEAQ (reference sequence). CDR3 region: CASSPGQGAAYEQYF. The CDR3, as DNA: TGTGCTAGCAGCCCCGGACAGGGAGCGGCCTACGAGCAGTACTTC.

The sample holds a few counts of this clone. The chain uses TRBV19 and TRBJ1-6; D might be TRBD1 (5 bases). The CDR3 has 15 amino acids. Germline CDR1 reads LNHDA; CDR2 reads SQIVND (reference sequence). V gave up 7 bases and J gave up 0 bases, with 10 bases separating them. The CDR3 DNA reads TGTGCCAGTATTCCCGACAGCTCCTATAATTCACCCCTCCACTTT. Its translation is CASIPDSSYNSPLHF.

The J gene is TRBJ2-5, the V gene TRBV7-2, with 7 bases aligning to TRBD1. CDR1 is SGHTA and CDR2 is FQGNSA in the germline V gene. V shed 6 bases, J shed 1 base, and the junction held 8 bases outside the gene matches. CDR3 length: 15 amino acids. This CDR3 is CASRRPGTAQETQYF. DNA of the CDR3: TGTGCCAGCAGAAGACCCGGGACAGCCCAAGAGACCCAGTACTTC.

With respect to this clone: In the same sample, other DNA sequences code for this CDR3. The chain has TRBV5-1 and TRBJ2-7; the D is unclear. The CDR3 runs 14 residues. Deletions cut 2 bases from V and 3 bases from J, with 12 bases between. The germline CDR1 and CDR2 sequences are SGHRS and YFSETQ. The CDR3 nucleotides read TGCGCCAGCAGCTTAGAAGGGTTTAGCTACGAGCAGTACTTC. Translation gives CASSLEGFSYEQYF.

This chain links TRBV6-6 with TRBJ1-6; D is ambiguous. The CDR3 is made up of 14 amino acids. The germline CDR1 and CDR2 sequences are MNHNY and SVGAGI (reference sequence). V lost 2 bases and J 5 bases, leaving 7 bases between the germline ends. This chain's CDR3 is CASSYEGNNSPLHF. CDR3 in DNA: TGTGCCAGCAGTTACGAGGGAAATAATTCACCCCTCCACTTT.

V and J are TRBV6-1 and TRBJ1-2; D remains ambiguous. Trimming shortened V by 10 bases and J by 5 bases, and 17 bases separated the two germline ends. In germline, CDR1 is MNHNS, CDR2 SASEGT. The CDR3 runs to 13 residues. The CDR3 sequence: CATWVKIDYGYTF. The CDR3 coding sequence is TGTGCCACGTGGGTCAAAATTGATTATGGCTACACCTTC.

V usage is TRBV7-8 and J usage is TRBJ2-1; possibly TRBD1 or TRBD2 for D (5 bases each). The CDR3 contains 15 residues. Germline V CDR1 and CDR2: SGHVS, FQNEAQ. With 2 bases removed from V and 0 bases from J, the gap between germline ends came to 8 bases. CDR3 loop: CASSLQGASYNEQFF. Here the CDR3 DNA reads TGTGCCAGCAGCTTACAGGGAGCCTCCTACAATGAGCAGTTCTTC. Complete variable domain (other parts from reference TRBV7-8 and TRBJ2-1): GAGVSQSPRYKVAKRGQDVALRCDPISGHVSLFWYQQALGQGPEFLTYFQNEAQLDKSGLPSDRFFAERPEGSVSTLKIQRTQQEDSAVYLCASSLQGASYNEQFFGPGTRLTVL.

The chain links TRBV28 to TRBJ1-2; the D gene is possibly TRBD1 (6 bases). CDR1 and CDR2 (germline): MDHEN, SYDVKM. The CDR3 extends over 14 amino acids. Trimming left V 11 bases short and J 4 bases short, with 20 bases between. The CDR3 sequence is CAARGGARGYGYTF. CDR3 nucleotide sequence: TGTGCCGCGAGAGGGGGGGCGCGAGGCTATGGCTACACCTTC.

In its sample, this clone was seen a few times. CDR3 sequence (DNA): TGTGCCGGCCGTTTAGACCTTAACACCGGGGAGCTGTTTTTT. It is translated as CAGRLDLNTGELFF. The chain has TRBV30 and TRBJ2-2; D not resolved. The CDR3 is 14 residues long. CDR1 and CDR2 from the germline V gene are GTSNPN and SVGIG (reference sequence). The ends were cut back, 8 bases at V and 2 bases at J, with 15 bases in the middle.

This clone has more than one count but fewer than ten. The V and J genes are TRBV7-2 and TRBJ2-5, with a tentative D call TRBD2 (6 bases). Germline CDR1 SGHTA, CDR2 FQGNSA. Trimming took off 1 base at V and 5 bases at J, with 17 bases between the two ends. The CDR3 is 16 amino acids. CDR3 region: CASSLEVTRPGETQYF. The CDR3 DNA reads TGTGCCAGCAGCTTAGAAGTGACTAGGCCTGGGGAGACCCAGTACTTC.

As to this clone: Other DNA sequences in the same sample also yield this CDR3. The gene calls are TRBV5-1 and TRBJ1-1, with TRBD1 matching over 7 bases. This CDR3 is 14 amino acids long. V shed 0 bases and J 5 bases; nucleotides not matched to a gene: 4. Germline CDR1 reads SGHRS; CDR2 reads YFSETQ. The CDR3 nucleotides read TGCGCCAGCAGCTTGGCTCCAGGGGGAACTGAAGCTTTCTTT. This translates into CASSLAPGGTEAFF.

This chain's CDR3 is CASKTGTGGSPLHF. In nucleotides, the CDR3 is TGTGCCAGCAAAACCGGGACAGGGGGTTCACCCCTCCACTTT. The chain uses TRBV5-5 and TRBJ1-6; 11 nucleotides agree with TRBD1. Germline lookup yields CDR1 SGHKS and CDR2 YYEKEE (reference sequence). This CDR3 region has 14 residues. Trimming at V came to 6 bases and at J to 9 bases, leaving 5 bases not matched to a gene.

The chain uses TRBV18 and TRBJ2-7, with D tentatively TRBD2 (5 bases). CDR3 length: 13 amino acids. Germline CDR1 KGHSH, CDR2 LQKENI. Trimming pared 6 bases from V and 5 bases from J, leaving 14 bases between. This CDR3 reads CASSPVEGNEQYF. The CDR3 DNA sequence: TGTGCCAGCTCGCCCGTTGAGGGAAACGAGCAGTACTTC. Looking up the rest from reference TRBV18 and TRBJ2-7 gives the full variable domain: NAGVMQNPRHLVRRRGQEARLRCSPMKGHSHVYWYRQLPEEGLKFMVYLQKENIIDESGMPKERFSAEFPKEGPSILRIQQVVRGDSAAYFCASSPVEGNEQYFGPGTRLTVT.

This clone appeared a single time. J is TRBJ2-3 and V is TRBV10-1; 9 nucleotides line up with TRBD2. The CDR3 has 16 amino acids. Germline V gene lookup returns CDR1 WNHNN and CDR2 SYGVQD (reference sequence). After removal of 2 bases from V and 1 base from J, the junction contained 4 bases not matched to a gene. The CDR3 nucleotides are TGCGCCAGCAGTGAGGGTAGCGGGGGACGCACAGATACGCAGTATTTT. This gives the protein CASSEGSGGRTDTQYF.

This clone was observed once. The chain has TRBV9 and TRBJ2-1, with 11 bases fitting TRBD2. J gave up 4 bases and V 0 bases, and 3 bases lay outside the gene matches. The CDR3 loop spans 16 amino acids. Germline CDR1 is SGDLS and CDR2 is YYNGEE. CDR3 sequence reads: CASSVVSGGVYNEQFF. CDR3 nucleotide sequence: TGTGCCAGCAGCGTAGTTAGCGGGGGGGTTTACAATGAGCAGTTCTTC.

V usage is TRBV7-9 and J usage is TRBJ2-1; D remains ambiguous. The CDR3 has 14 residues. Deletions cut 4 bases from V and 3 bases from J, with 10 bases between. CDR1 is SEHNR and CDR2 is FQNEAQ in the germline V gene (reference sequence). The DNA for the CDR3 is TGTGCCAGCAGCTCACCCCTTGTCTACAATGAGCAGTTCTTC. Protein: CASSSPLVYNEQFF. The full variable domain, in which reference TRBV7-9 and TRBJ2-1 provide the parts outside the CDR3, is DTGVSQNPRHKITKRGQNVTFRCDPISEHNRLYWYRQTLGQGPEFLTYFQNEAQLEKSRLLSDRFSAERPKGSFSTLEIQRTEQGDSAMYLCASSSPLVYNEQFFGPGTRLTVL.